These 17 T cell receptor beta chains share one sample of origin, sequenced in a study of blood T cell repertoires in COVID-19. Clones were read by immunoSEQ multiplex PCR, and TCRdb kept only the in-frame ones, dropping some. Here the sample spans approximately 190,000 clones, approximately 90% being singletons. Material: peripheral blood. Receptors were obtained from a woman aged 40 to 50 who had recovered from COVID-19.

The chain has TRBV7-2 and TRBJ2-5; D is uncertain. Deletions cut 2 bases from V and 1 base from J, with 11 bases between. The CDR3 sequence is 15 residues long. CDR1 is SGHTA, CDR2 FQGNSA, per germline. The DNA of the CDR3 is TGTGCCAGCAGCTTATCCGCTGGCTCCCAAGAGACCCAGTACTTC. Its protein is CASSLSAGSQETQYF.

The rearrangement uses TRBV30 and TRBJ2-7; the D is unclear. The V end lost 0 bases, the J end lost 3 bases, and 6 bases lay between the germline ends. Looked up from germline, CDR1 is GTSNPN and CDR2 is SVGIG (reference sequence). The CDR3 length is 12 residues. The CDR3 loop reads CAWSVAVYEQYF. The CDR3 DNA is TGTGCCTGGAGTGTAGCTGTCTACGAGCAGTACTTC.

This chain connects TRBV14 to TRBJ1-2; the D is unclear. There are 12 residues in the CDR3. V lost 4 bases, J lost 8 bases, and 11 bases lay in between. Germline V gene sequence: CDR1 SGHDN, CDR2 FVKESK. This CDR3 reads CASSPHAKGYTF. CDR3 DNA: TGTGCCAGCAGCCCCCACGCTAAGGGCTACACCTTC.

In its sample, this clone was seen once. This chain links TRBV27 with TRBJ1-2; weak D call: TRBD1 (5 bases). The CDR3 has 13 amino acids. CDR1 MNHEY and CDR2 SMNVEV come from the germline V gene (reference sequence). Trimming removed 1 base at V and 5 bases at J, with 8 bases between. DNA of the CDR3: TGTGCCAGCAGTTTATGGGGGGAATATGGCTACACCTTC. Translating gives CASSLWGEYGYTF.

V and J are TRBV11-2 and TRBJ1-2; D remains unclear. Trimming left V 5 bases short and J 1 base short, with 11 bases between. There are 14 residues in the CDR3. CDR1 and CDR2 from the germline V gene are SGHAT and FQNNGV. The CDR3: CASSQAQYNYGYTF. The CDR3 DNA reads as TGTGCCAGCAGCCAGGCCCAATATAACTATGGCTACACCTTC.

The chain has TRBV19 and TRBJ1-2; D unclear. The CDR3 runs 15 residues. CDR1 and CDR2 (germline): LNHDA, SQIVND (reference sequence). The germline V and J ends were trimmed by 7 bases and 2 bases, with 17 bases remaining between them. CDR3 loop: CASTRLREKNYGYTF. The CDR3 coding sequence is TGTGCCAGTACCCGACTCCGGGAGAAAAACTATGGCTACACCTTC.

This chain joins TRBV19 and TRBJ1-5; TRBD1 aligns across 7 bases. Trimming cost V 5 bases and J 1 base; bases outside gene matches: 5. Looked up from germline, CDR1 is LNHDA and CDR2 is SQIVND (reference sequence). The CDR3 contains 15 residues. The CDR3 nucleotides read TGTGCCAGTAGTCTGAGACAGGGAAGCAATCAGCCCCAGCATTTT. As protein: CASSLRQGSNQPQHF.

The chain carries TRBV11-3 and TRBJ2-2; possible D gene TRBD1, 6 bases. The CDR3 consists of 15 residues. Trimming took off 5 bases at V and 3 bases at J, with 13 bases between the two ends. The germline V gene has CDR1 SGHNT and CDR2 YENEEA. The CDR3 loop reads CASSRSRTDTGELFF. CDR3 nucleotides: TGTGCCAGCAGCAGGTCCAGGACAGACACCGGGGAGCTGTTTTTT.

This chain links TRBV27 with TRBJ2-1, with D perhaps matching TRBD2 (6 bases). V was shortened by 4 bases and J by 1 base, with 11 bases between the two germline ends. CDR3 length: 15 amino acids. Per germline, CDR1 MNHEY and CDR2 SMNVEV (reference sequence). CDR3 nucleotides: TGTGCCAGCAGTTCCTTCCGGGAGTCCTACAATGAGCAGTTCTTC. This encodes CASSSFRESYNEQFF.

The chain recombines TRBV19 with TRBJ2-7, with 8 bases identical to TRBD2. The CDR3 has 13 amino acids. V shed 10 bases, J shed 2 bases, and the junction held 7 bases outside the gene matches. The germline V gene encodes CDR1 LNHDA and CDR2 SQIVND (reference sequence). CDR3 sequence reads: CATQTGGAYEQYF. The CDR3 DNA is TGTGCCACCCAGACGGGGGGGGCCTACGAGCAGTACTTC.

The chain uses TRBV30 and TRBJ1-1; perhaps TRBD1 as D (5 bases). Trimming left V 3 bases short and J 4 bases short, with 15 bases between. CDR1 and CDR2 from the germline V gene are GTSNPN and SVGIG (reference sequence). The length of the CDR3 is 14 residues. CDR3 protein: CAWRAGLRGTEAFF. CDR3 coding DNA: TGTGCCTGGAGGGCCGGCTTAAGGGGCACTGAAGCTTTCTTT.

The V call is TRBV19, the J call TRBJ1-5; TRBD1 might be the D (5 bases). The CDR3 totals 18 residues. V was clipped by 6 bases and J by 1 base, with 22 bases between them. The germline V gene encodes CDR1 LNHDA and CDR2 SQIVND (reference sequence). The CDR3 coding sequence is TGTGCCAGTAGAAGAGCAGGGAAGGTTGGAAGGAGCAATCAGCCCCAGCATTTT. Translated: CASRRAGKVGRSNQPQHF. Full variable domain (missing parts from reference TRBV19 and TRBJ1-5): DGGITQSPKYLFRKEGQNVTLSCEQNLNHDAMYWYRQDPGQGLRLIYYSQIVNDFQKGDIAEGYSVSREKKESFPLTVTSAQKNPTAFYLCASRRAGKVGRSNQPQHFGDGTRLSIL.

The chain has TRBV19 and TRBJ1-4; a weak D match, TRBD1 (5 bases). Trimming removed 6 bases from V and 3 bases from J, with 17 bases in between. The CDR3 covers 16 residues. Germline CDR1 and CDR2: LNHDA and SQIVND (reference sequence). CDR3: CASSPWRGLANEKLFF. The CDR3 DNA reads TGTGCCAGTAGCCCCTGGCGGGGCCTGGCTAATGAAAAACTGTTTTTT. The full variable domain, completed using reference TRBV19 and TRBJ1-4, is DGGITQSPKYLFRKEGQNVTLSCEQNLNHDAMYWYRQDPGQGLRLIYYSQIVNDFQKGDIAEGYSVSREKKESFPLTVTSAQKNPTAFYLCASSPWRGLANEKLFFGSGTQLSVL.

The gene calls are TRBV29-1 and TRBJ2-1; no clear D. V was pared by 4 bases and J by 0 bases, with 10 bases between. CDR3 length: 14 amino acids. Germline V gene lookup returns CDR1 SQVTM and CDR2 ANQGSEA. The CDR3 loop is CSVVGRSSYNEQFF. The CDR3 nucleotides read TGCAGCGTTGTCGGTAGGAGCTCCTACAATGAGCAGTTCTTC.

The CDR3, as DNA: TGTGCCAGCAATGGGGGAGGCAATGAGCAGTTCTTC. Its translation is CASNGGGNEQFF. The chain combines TRBV2 with TRBJ2-1, with D perhaps TRBD2 (6 bases). The CDR3 is made up of 12 amino acids. Between the trimmed V and J ends, which lost 7 bases and 6 bases, there was a span of 10 bases. Germline CDR1 and CDR2: SNHLY and FYNNEI. Full variable domain (missing parts from reference TRBV2 and TRBJ2-1): EPEVTQTPSHQVTQMGQEVILRCVPISNHLYFYWYRQILGQKVEFLVSFYNNEISEKSEIFDDQFSVERPDGSNFTLKIRSTKLEDSAMYFCASNGGGNEQFFGPGTRLTVL.

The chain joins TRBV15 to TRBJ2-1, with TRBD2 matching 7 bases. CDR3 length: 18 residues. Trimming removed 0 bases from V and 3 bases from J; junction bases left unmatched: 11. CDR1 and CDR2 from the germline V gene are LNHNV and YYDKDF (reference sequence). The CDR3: CATSRDTASGGYYNEQFF. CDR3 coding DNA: TGTGCCACCAGCAGAGATACGGCTAGCGGAGGGTACTACAATGAGCAGTTCTTC.

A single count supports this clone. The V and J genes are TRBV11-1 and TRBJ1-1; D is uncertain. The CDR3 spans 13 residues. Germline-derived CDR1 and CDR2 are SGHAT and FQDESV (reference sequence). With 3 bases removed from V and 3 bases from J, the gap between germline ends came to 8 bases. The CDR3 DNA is TGTGCCAGCAGCTTCACAGATGACACTGAAGCTTTCTTT. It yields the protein CASSFTDDTEAFF.